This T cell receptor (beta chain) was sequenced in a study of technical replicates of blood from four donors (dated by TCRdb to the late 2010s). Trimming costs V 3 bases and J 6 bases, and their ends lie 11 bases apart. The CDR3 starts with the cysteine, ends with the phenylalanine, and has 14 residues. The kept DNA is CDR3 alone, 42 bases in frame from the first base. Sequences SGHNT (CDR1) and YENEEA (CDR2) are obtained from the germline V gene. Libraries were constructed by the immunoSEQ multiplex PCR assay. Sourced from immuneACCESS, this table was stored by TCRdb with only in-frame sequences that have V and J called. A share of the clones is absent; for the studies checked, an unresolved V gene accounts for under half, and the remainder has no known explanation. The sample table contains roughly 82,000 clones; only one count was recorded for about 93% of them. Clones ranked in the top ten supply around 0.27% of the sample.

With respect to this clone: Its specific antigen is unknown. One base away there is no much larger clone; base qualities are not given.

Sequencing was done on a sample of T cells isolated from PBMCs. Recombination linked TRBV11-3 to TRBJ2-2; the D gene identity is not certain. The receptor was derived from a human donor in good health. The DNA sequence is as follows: TGTGCCAGCAGCTTCAGTGCCGCACCCGGGGAGCTGTTTTTT. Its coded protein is CASSFSAAPGELFF. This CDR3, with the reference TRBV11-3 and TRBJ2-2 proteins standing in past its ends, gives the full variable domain EAGVVQSPRYKIIEKKQPVAFWCNPISGHNTLYWYLQNLGQGPELLIRYENEEAVDDSQLPKDRFSAERLKGVDSTLKIQPAELGDSAVYLCASSFSAAPGELFFGEGSRLTVL.